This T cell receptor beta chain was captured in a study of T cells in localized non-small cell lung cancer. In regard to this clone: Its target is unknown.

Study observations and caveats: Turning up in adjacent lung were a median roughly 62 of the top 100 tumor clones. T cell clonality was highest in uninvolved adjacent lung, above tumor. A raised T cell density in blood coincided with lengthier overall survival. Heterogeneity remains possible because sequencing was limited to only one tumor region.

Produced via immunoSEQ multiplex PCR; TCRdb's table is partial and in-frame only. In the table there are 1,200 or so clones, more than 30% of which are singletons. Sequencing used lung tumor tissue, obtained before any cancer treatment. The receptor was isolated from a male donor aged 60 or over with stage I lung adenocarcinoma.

Here the CDR3 DNA reads TGTGCCAGCTCTACCGGGACAGGGGACAATGAGCAGTTCTTC. Protein: CASSTGTGDNEQFF. This chain links TRBV18 with TRBJ2-1; TRBD1 matches 10 bases. The CDR3 contains 14 residues. V trimming: 6 bases; J trimming: 5 bases; junction bases outside the gene matches: 4. CDR1 and CDR2 (germline): KGHSH, LQKENI.